This entry is about one T cell receptor beta chain. The antigen remains undetermined. This sample is part of a study of blood T cells in healthy people across ages. Study outcomes and limitations: Diversity estimated from one million T cells was considered an underestimate. Across the age range, TCR beta diversity per million T cells fell in a roughly linear way.

Trimming cost V 5 bases and J 2 bases; bases outside gene matches: 5. CDR1 is SGHTA and CDR2 is FQGNSA in the germline V gene. The CDR3 totals 14 residues. The use of a sample-barcoded 5' primer and a J-beta primer mix characterized a second PCR of 7 to 11 cycles. One entry per CDR3 protein, called by TCRdb with MiXCR from the 5' RACE reads. The sample lists 650,000 to 1,000,000 distinct CDR3 sequences, under 40% occurring once. The donors, aged roughly 6 to 95, were healthy Caucasians from Russia. It was about 10 milliliters of peripheral blood that were drawn from each donor. The material sequenced was blood. V usage is TRBV7-2 and J usage is TRBJ1-2, with TRBD1 identical over 7 bases. The sequence was obtained from a man between 18 and 29 years old in good health. The CDR3 nucleotides are TGTGCCAGCAGCGTAGAGACAGGGAACTATGGCTACACCTTC. Protein product: CASSVETGNYGYTF.